These 30 T cell receptor beta chains were all obtained from the same sample, sequenced in a study of beta chain features in type 1 diabetes (dated by TCRdb to the late 2010s). Library generation was performed with the immunoSEQ multiplex PCR assay. The entire amount of isolated RNA was reverse transcribed using the High Capacity cDNA Reverse Transcription Kit, so the sequenced TCRB transcripts were expressed ones. As stored in TCRdb, this immuneACCESS dataset retains in-frame rearrangements with V and J assigned. A fraction of the clones does not appear; measured against another copy, unresolved V genes explain less than half of the discrepancy, and the remainder lacks a known reason. The sample profile shows 200,000 to 250,000 clones; roughly 10% of them were found once. The biggest ten clones account for 1% to 1.5% of the sample. Sequenced input: central memory CD4+ T cells from blood. The receptors derive from a man aged 18 to 35 in good health.

This clone was picked up a small number of times. The rearrangement joins TRBV28 to TRBJ2-7; D is undetermined. Trimming removed 1 base at V and 7 bases at J, with 8 bases between. The CDR3 has 12 amino acids. Germline lookup yields CDR1 MDHEN and CDR2 SYDVKM. CDR3 coding DNA: TGTGCCAGCAGTTTATTTGTTATGGAGCAGTACTTC. This encodes CASSLFVMEQYF.

This clone has a count of ten or more. Here the CDR3 reads CASSELRVGLEKLFF. Here the CDR3 DNA reads TGTGCCAGCAGTGAACTTAGGGTGGGACTTGAAAAACTGTTTTTT. The rearrangement links TRBV25-1 to TRBJ1-4, with D perhaps matching TRBD1 (5 bases). V shed 2 bases and J shed 7 bases, with 14 bases lying between them. The CDR3 is made up of 15 amino acids. Per the germline V gene, CDR1 is MGHDK and CDR2 is SYGVNS.

This clone was detected only a few times. The V and J genes are TRBV11-2 and TRBJ2-7; D is possibly TRBD1 (6 bases). Germline CDR1 SGHAT, CDR2 FQNNGV. Trimming removed 0 bases from V and 3 bases from J, with 9 bases in between. The CDR3 spans 14 residues. The CDR3 sequence: CASSLDRQVYEQYF. The CDR3, as DNA: TGTGCCAGCAGCTTAGACCGACAGGTCTACGAGCAGTACTTC.

This clone occurred a few times. This chain connects TRBV25-1 to TRBJ1-1, with TRBD1 matching over 7 bases. V dropped 2 bases and J dropped 4; count of bases not matched to a gene: 4. CDR1 is MGHDK, CDR2 SYGVNS, per germline. This CDR3 region has 14 residues. CDR3 sequence reads: CASSEQRQGTEAFF. The CDR3 DNA reads as TGTGCCAGCAGTGAACAACGACAGGGCACTGAAGCTTTCTTT.

There are a few counts of this clone. The genes are TRBV7-8 and TRBJ2-5; 7 bases match TRBD1. The junction had 8 bases not matched to a gene; V was cut back by 10 bases and J by 3 bases. CDR1 and CDR2 (germline): SGHVS, FQNEAQ. CDR3 size: 13 residues. The CDR3 loop reads CATMGQWEETQYF. The CDR3 region has the DNA TGTGCCACAATGGGACAGTGGGAAGAGACCCAGTACTTC.

This clone was picked up many times. The chain carries TRBV5-6 and TRBJ2-3; D remains unclear. The CDR3 has 13 amino acids. V was cut by 2 bases and J by 4 bases, with 8 bases left in between. In germline, CDR1 is SGHDT, CDR2 YYEEEE. CDR3 nucleotides: TGTGCCAGCAGCTTAAGATCGGCAGATACGCAGTATTTT. Amino acid sequence: CASSLRSADTQYF.

V is TRBV27 and J is TRBJ1-2, with D perhaps matching TRBD1 (6 bases). Trimming shortened V by 5 bases and J by 11 bases, and 18 bases separated the two germline ends. CDR3 length: 13 amino acids. Germline values: CDR1 MNHEY, CDR2 SMNVEV (reference sequence). The CDR3 is CASSPSTGHLYTF. The CDR3, as DNA: TGTGCCAGCAGTCCGTCCACGGGACACCTGTACACCTTC.

The J gene is TRBJ2-7, the V gene TRBV2; possibly TRBD2 for D (6 bases). In germline, CDR1 is SNHLY, CDR2 FYNNEI. The CDR3 runs 15 residues. Deletions cut 7 bases from V and 6 bases from J, with 22 bases between. CDR3 loop: CASTLAGIGPLEQYF. The CDR3 DNA follows: TGTGCCAGCACTTTGGCGGGGATTGGGCCCCTCGAGCAGTACTTC.

This clone occurred a few times. The V gene is TRBV7-6, the J gene TRBJ2-7, with TRBD2 matching 7 bases. Looked up from germline, CDR1 is SGHVS and CDR2 is FNYEAQ. Trimming took 4 bases from V and 6 from J; bases not matched to a gene: 9. This CDR3 comprises 14 residues. CDR3 protein: CASSSQRGAPEQYF. DNA of the CDR3: TGTGCCAGCAGCTCTCAGCGGGGCGCGCCCGAGCAGTACTTC.

This chain links TRBV2 with TRBJ2-5; no clear D gene. V lost 3 bases, J lost 4 bases, and 6 bases lay in between. The germline gives CDR1 SNHLY, CDR2 FYNNEI. The CDR3 runs 12 residues. The CDR3 sequence: CASSDRTETQYF. The CDR3 coding sequence is TGTGCCAGCAGTGATCGGACAGAGACCCAGTACTTC.

This clone was observed a handful of times. This chain joins TRBV11-2 and TRBJ2-2; weak D call: TRBD2 (6 bases). Trimming pared 2 bases from V and 2 bases from J, leaving 9 bases between. The CDR3 has 15 residues. The germline V gene encodes CDR1 SGHAT and CDR2 FQNNGV. DNA of the CDR3: TGTGCCAGCAGCTTAAGACTAGATAACACCGGGGAGCTGTTTTTT. Amino acid sequence: CASSLRLDNTGELFF. Full variable domain (rest looked up from reference TRBV11-2 and TRBJ2-2): EAGVAQSPRYKIIEKRQSVAFWCNPISGHATLYWYQQILGQGPKLLIQFQNNGVVDDSQLPKDRFSAERLKGVDSTLKIQPAKLEDSAVYLCASSLRLDNTGELFFGEGSRLTVL.

The chain uses TRBV30 and TRBJ2-4, with TRBD2 as a possible D gene (6 bases). Trimming cost V 5 bases and J 8 bases, with 13 bases left between them. Germline CDR1 is GTSNPN and CDR2 is SVGIG (reference sequence). The CDR3 loop spans 12 amino acids. The DNA of the CDR3 is TGTGCCTGGGGAGGGAGAAGCTACATTCAGTACTTC. Its translation: CAWGGRSYIQYF. The entire variable domain, with the rest obtained from reference TRBV30 and TRBJ2-4, is as follows: SQTIHQWPATLVQPVGSPLSLECTVEGTSNPNLYWYRQAAGRGLQLLFYSVGIGQISSEVPQNLSASRPQDRQFILSSKKLLLSDSGFYLCAWGGRSYIQYFGAGTRLSVL.

This clone was counted a few times. The gene calls are TRBV25-1 and TRBJ2-1; no clear D gene. Germline-derived CDR1 and CDR2 are MGHDK and SYGVNS. This CDR3 comprises 15 residues. V lost 0 bases and J 8 bases, leaving 14 bases between the germline ends. The CDR3 spells CASSEYLGKSDEQFF. For the CDR3, the DNA is TGTGCCAGCAGTGAATACCTAGGGAAGTCCGATGAGCAGTTCTTC.

This chain uses TRBV7-9 with TRBJ1-5; no clear D gene. Per germline, CDR1 SEHNR and CDR2 FQNEAQ (reference sequence). Trimming cost V 5 bases and J 5 bases, with 10 bases left between them. This CDR3 has 13 amino acids. CDR3 amino acids: CASSQDPDQPQHF. The CDR3 DNA reads as TGTGCCAGCAGCCAAGATCCCGATCAGCCCCAGCATTTT. The complete variable domain, with remaining parts taken from reference TRBV7-9 and TRBJ1-5, reads DTGVSQNPRHKITKRGQNVTFRCDPISEHNRLYWYRQTLGQGPEFLTYFQNEAQLEKSRLLSDRFSAERPKGSFSTLEIQRTEQGDSAMYLCASSQDPDQPQHFGDGTRLSIL.

The chain employs TRBV5-4 and TRBJ2-5, with 11 bases that match TRBD2. The germline V gene encodes CDR1 SGHNT and CDR2 YYREEE (reference sequence). The CDR3 has 18 residues. The V and J ends lost 3 bases and 1 base, in that order; junction bases with no gene match: 11. Here the CDR3 reads CASSYYPGLAVLQETQYF. The CDR3 DNA is TGTGCCAGCAGCTACTACCCGGGACTAGCGGTTCTCCAAGAGACCCAGTACTTC.

The rearrangement uses TRBV29-1 and TRBJ2-5; D might be TRBD1 (6 bases). CDR1 SQVTM and CDR2 ANQGSEA come from the germline V gene. This CDR3 region has 11 residues. V was trimmed by 7 bases and J by 0 bases, leaving 6 bases between them. The CDR3 reads CSGDNQETQYF. The CDR3 bases are TGCAGCGGGGACAACCAAGAGACCCAGTACTTC.

This clone was seen a handful of times. The chain uses TRBV28 and TRBJ1-1, with D hard to call. V dropped 5 bases and J dropped 11 bases, with 12 bases sitting between them. CDR3 length: 11 amino acids. Germline values: CDR1 MDHEN, CDR2 SYDVKM. The chain's CDR3 is CASSIQNEAFF. CDR3 in DNA: TGTGCCAGCAGTATTCAAAACGAGGCTTTCTTT.

The genes are TRBV27 and TRBJ2-7; 8 positions match TRBD1. The CDR3 totals 14 residues. Losses at the gene ends were 6 bases for V and 2 bases for J; bases not matched to a gene: 6. The germline gives CDR1 MNHEY, CDR2 SMNVEV (reference sequence). CDR3 bases: TGTGCCAGCAGGCCCCGGGGACAGGCCTACGAGCAGTACTTC. Protein: CASRPRGQAYEQYF.

This clone was observed a handful of times. The chain's CDR3 is CSYQGTYEQYF. The CDR3 DNA is TGCAGTTATCAGGGGACTTACGAGCAGTACTTC. The gene calls are TRBV20-1 and TRBJ2-7; D assignment may be TRBD1 or TRBD2 (6 bases each). Looked up from germline, CDR1 is DFQATT and CDR2 is SNEGSKA (reference sequence). The CDR3 sequence is 11 residues long. Trimming left V 8 bases short and J 4 bases short, with 12 bases between.

This clone was seen a few times. The chain recombines TRBV7-9 with TRBJ2-5; 8 nucleotides match TRBD2. V lost 2 bases to trimming and J lost 7 bases; unmatched junction nucleotides: 6. Germline V CDR1 and CDR2: SEHNR, FQNEAQ (reference sequence). There are 14 residues in the CDR3. In DNA, the CDR3 is TGTGCCAGCAGCTTAAGCGGGAGTGGAGGGACCCAGTACTTC. Its translation is CASSLSGSGGTQYF. The full variable domain, its missing parts supplied by reference TRBV7-9 and TRBJ2-5, is DTGVSQNPRHKITKRGQNVTFRCDPISEHNRLYWYRQTLGQGPEFLTYFQNEAQLEKSRLLSDRFSAERPKGSFSTLEIQRTEQGDSAMYLCASSLSGSGGTQYFGPGTRLLVL.

The sample holds one count of this clone. The chain carries TRBV9 and TRBJ2-1; D is unresolved. The germline CDR1 and CDR2 sequences are SGDLS and YYNGEE. This CDR3 has 11 amino acids. V was trimmed by 7 bases and J by 7 bases, leaving 9 bases between them. Written as DNA, the CDR3 is TGTGCCAGCCGCTTGGAGAATGAGCAGTTCTTC. It encodes CASRLENEQFF. Combining the CDR3 with reference TRBV9 and TRBJ2-1 gives the whole variable domain DSGVTQTPKHLITATGQRVTLRCSPRSGDLSVYWYQQSLDQGLQFLIQYYNGEERAKGNILERFSAQQFPDLHSELNLSSLELGDSALYFCASRLENEQFFGPGTRLTVL.

This clone was seen many times. J is TRBJ2-4 and V is TRBV6-6; a possible D gene is TRBD2 (6 bases). From germline, CDR1 is MNHNY and CDR2 SVGAGI (reference sequence). V lost 6 bases to trimming and J lost 1 base, with 7 bases between them. The CDR3 spans 13 residues. The DNA for the CDR3 is TGTGCCAGCAGGGAGGGGGCCAAAAACATTCAGTACTTC. It specifies CASREGAKNIQYF.

This clone was picked up many times. The chain couples TRBV5-6 to TRBJ2-1; 8 positions agree with TRBD1. Germline lookup yields CDR1 SGHDT and CDR2 YYEEEE. After removal of 4 bases from V and 9 bases from J, the junction contained 9 bases not matched to a gene. The CDR3 spans 14 residues. CDR3 residues: CASSGTGGYGEQFF. CDR3 coding DNA: TGTGCCAGCAGCGGAACAGGGGGGTACGGTGAGCAGTTCTTC.

The gene calls are TRBV30 and TRBJ1-1, with D unclear. Between the trimmed V and J ends, which lost 0 bases and 4 bases, there was a span of 12 bases. The CDR3 runs 14 residues. Germline CDR1 GTSNPN, CDR2 SVGIG (reference sequence). CDR3 bases: TGTGCCTGGAGTGTGGTAGGGCGGTCCACTGAAGCTTTCTTT. Translating it yields CAWSVVGRSTEAFF.

The CDR3 region is CAWSMGEGLFF. CDR3 coding DNA: TGTGCCTGGAGTATGGGCGAAGGACTGTTTTTT. The V call is TRBV30, the J call TRBJ1-4; D is unclear. This CDR3 comprises 11 residues. The germline V and J ends were trimmed by 2 bases and 13 bases, with 11 bases remaining between them. CDR1 and CDR2 from the germline V gene are GTSNPN and SVGIG (reference sequence).

This clone was recorded many times. The CDR3 reads CASSDSGGRAYNEQFF. As DNA, the CDR3 is TGTGCCAGCAGTGACTCGGGCGGGAGGGCCTACAATGAGCAGTTCTTC. V usage is TRBV6-4 and J usage is TRBJ2-1, with 9 nucleotides matching TRBD2. With V trimmed by 0 bases and J by 2 bases, 2 bases remained unmatched. This CDR3 contains 16 residues. In germline, CDR1 is MRHNA, CDR2 SNTAGT.

Details on this clone: A read error is possible here, since a much larger clone lies one base away. The gene calls are TRBV20-1 and TRBJ1-1; D is undetermined. Germline CDR1 reads DFQATT; CDR2 reads SNEGSKA (reference sequence). V dropped 2 bases and J dropped 1 base, with 2 bases sitting between them. The CDR3 loop spans 11 amino acids. The CDR3, as DNA: TGCAGTGCTAGACGGAACACTGAAGCTTTCTTT. It yields the protein CSARRNTEAFF.

The J gene is TRBJ1-2, the V gene TRBV7-2; no clear D gene. V was trimmed by 4 bases and J by 4 bases, leaving 10 bases between them. Germline CDR1 and CDR2: SGHTA and FQGNSA. CDR3 length: 13 amino acids. The CDR3 coding sequence is TGTGCCAGCAGCTACCCCGGTAGCTATGGCTACACCTTC. Amino acids: CASSYPGSYGYTF.

This chain joins TRBV5-4 and TRBJ1-2; a possible D gene is TRBD1 (5 bases). The length of the CDR3 is 14 residues. V lost 5 bases and J lost 10, with 21 bases in between. Germline-derived CDR1 and CDR2 are SGHNT and YYREEE (reference sequence). The CDR3 DNA follows: TGTGCCAGCAGATCCGACAGAGCCGATAACATCTACACCTTC. Its protein is CASRSDRADNIYTF. Complete variable domain (other parts from reference TRBV5-4 and TRBJ1-2): ETGVTQSPTHLIKTRGQQVTLRCSSQSGHNTVSWYQQALGQGPQFIFQYYREEENGRGNFPPRFSGLQFPNYSSELNVNALELDDSALYLCASRSDRADNIYTFGSGTRLTVV.

V gene TRBV5-1 combines with J gene TRBJ2-7, with D possibly TRBD1 on 5 matching bases. This CDR3 is built from 14 residues. Trimming removed 0 bases from V and 6 bases from J, with 13 bases in between. The V gene's germline CDR1 is SGHRS and CDR2 YFSETQ. The DNA for the CDR3 is TGCGCCAGCAGCTTGGGCAGGGAATGGGGCGAGCAGTACTTC. Protein sequence: CASSLGREWGEQYF.